These T cell receptor beta chains were read from a single sample in a study of blood T cell repertoires in COVID-19. Measured with immunoSEQ multiplex PCR; TCRdb has only the in-frame clones, and not every one. The sample has 300,000 to 400,000 clones, around 90% seen once. Specimen: PBMCs or T cells enriched from blood (not recorded which). These receptors were collected from a man in his 60s who had recovered from COVID-19. Both conserved end residues are part of each CDR3. A D gene is named only where the DNA matches it firmly. Not every row has a clone size; where given, it reads once, few, many or a size class.

cdr3_length	v_call	j_call	clone_size	d_call	cdr3_aa	cdr3_nt
15	TRBV7-2	TRBJ2-3	-	TRBD1	CASSSMGQYTDTQYF	TGTGCCAGCAGCTCGATGGGACAGTACACAGATACGCAGTATTTT
14	TRBV9	TRBJ1-4	-	-	CASGFTATNEKLFF	TGTGCCAGCGGCTTCACAGCAACTAATGAAAAACTGTTTTTT
13	TRBV10-3	TRBJ2-7	once	-	CAIAADSSYEQYF	TGTGCCATCGCGGCGGACAGCTCCTACGAGCAGTACTTC
16	TRBV28	TRBJ1-5	-	TRBD1	CASSYDGTGLNQPQHF	TGTGCCAGCAGTTACGACGGGACAGGCCTCAATCAGCCCCAGCATTTT
15	TRBV24-1	TRBJ1-2	-	-	CATSDTENYNYGYTF	TGTGCCACCAGTGATACTGAGAACTATAACTATGGCTACACCTTC
18	TRBV5-1	TRBJ2-3	once	TRBD1	CASSLDPRRQGAVDTQYF	TGCGCCAGCAGCTTGGATCCGAGGAGACAGGGGGCGGTAGATACGCAGTATTTT
15	TRBV10-2	TRBJ1-4	-	-	CASSVTAATNEKLFF	TGCGCCAGCAGTGTGACAGCTGCAACTAATGAAAAACTGTTTTTT
15	TRBV10-1	TRBJ1-1	-	-	CASSEVGAGESEAFF	TGCGCCAGCAGTGAGGTAGGGGCTGGGGAATCTGAAGCTTTCTTT
15	TRBV7-8	TRBJ1-4	-	TRBD1	CASSLSRDSNEKLFF	TGTGCCAGCAGCTTATCTCGGGACAGCAATGAAAAACTGTTTTTT
17	TRBV27	TRBJ1-1	-	TRBD1	CASSFIHSDRGQSEAFF	TGTGCCAGCAGTTTCATTCATTCGGACAGGGGGCAGTCTGAAGCTTTCTTT
15	TRBV5-1	TRBJ2-3	-	TRBD1	CASSLGGGPSDTQYF	TGCGCCAGCAGCTTGGGAGGGGGCCCCTCAGATACGCAGTATTTT
16	TRBV18	TRBJ1-5	-	TRBD1	CASSPPNPRGDQPQHF	TGTGCCAGCTCACCACCAAATCCCAGGGGGGATCAGCCCCAGCATTTT
16	TRBV9	TRBJ2-7	-	-	CASSVGVQLGSYEQYF	TGTGCCAGCAGCGTAGGTGTACAGTTAGGATCCTACGAGCAGTACTTC
13	TRBV5-1	TRBJ1-5	-	-	CASSDQAGQPQHF	TGCGCCAGCAGCGACCAGGCGGGTCAGCCCCAGCATTTT
13	TRBV5-1	TRBJ1-2	-	-	CASSLQSNYGYTF	TGCGCCAGCAGCTTACAGAGTAACTATGGCTACACCTTC
15	TRBV5-1	TRBJ1-5	-	TRBD1	CASSPTGDSNQPQHF	TGCGCCAGCAGCCCTACAGGGGATAGCAATCAGCCCCAGCATTTT
13	TRBV5-8	TRBJ1-5	few	TRBD1	CASSKDRAQPQHF	TGTGCCAGCAGCAAGGACAGGGCTCAGCCCCAGCATTTT
16	TRBV7-2	TRBJ2-2	-	-	CASSKTNVRSGGELFF	TGTGCCAGCAGTAAAACGAATGTCCGATCCGGCGGGGAGCTGTTTTTT
16	TRBV5-1	TRBJ1-6	-	-	CASSLEGIGGNSPLHF	TGCGCCAGCAGCTTGGAGGGTATAGGGGGTAATTCACCCCTCCACTTT
15	TRBV5-6	TRBJ1-1	-	TRBD1	CASSVRTGGNTEAFF	TGTGCCAGCAGCGTACGTACAGGGGGGAACACTGAAGCTTTCTTT
15	TRBV14	TRBJ2-7	-	TRBD2	CASSQLAGLTYEQYF	TGTGCCAGCAGCCAACTAGCGGGCCTGACCTACGAGCAGTACTTC
15	TRBV19	TRBJ1-1	-	-	CASSPTYRVNTEAFF	TGTGCCAGTAGTCCCACCTACAGGGTGAACACTGAAGCTTTCTTT
15	TRBV28	TRBJ2-1	-	-	CASSFLSPGNNEQFF	TGTGCCAGCAGTTTTTTATCCCCAGGCAACAATGAGCAGTTCTTC
13	TRBV29-1	TRBJ1-2	-	-	CSVEGRALEGYTF	TGCAGCGTTGAAGGCAGGGCTTTGGAAGGCTACACCTTC
16	TRBV4-1	TRBJ2-3	few	TRBD2	CASSHVGRATTDTQYF	TGCGCCAGCAGCCACGTCGGGAGGGCCACCACAGATACGCAGTATTTT
20	TRBV28	TRBJ2-7	-	-	CASTGPYPLAGPSAEGEQYF	TGTGCCAGCACAGGGCCTTACCCCCTTGCGGGACCCAGTGCCGAGGGGGAGCAGTACTTC
17	TRBV5-1	TRBJ2-7	-	-	CASSPYPATASTYEQYF	TGCGCCAGCAGCCCATATCCTGCAACAGCCTCAACCTACGAGCAGTACTTC
15	TRBV14	TRBJ2-7	-	TRBD2	CASSLSGRAYYEQYF	TGTGCCAGCAGCCTTAGCGGGAGGGCTTATTACGAGCAGTACTTC
16	TRBV24-1	TRBJ2-7	-	TRBD2	CATSDPAGTSSYEQYF	TGTGCCACCAGTGATCCTGCCGGGACTAGTTCGTACGAGCAGTACTTC
15	TRBV9	TRBJ1-1	-	TRBD1	CASSAGDRGPTEAFF	TGTGCCAGCAGCGCCGGGGACAGGGGGCCCACTGAAGCTTTCTTT
17	TRBV5-1	TRBJ1-2	-	TRBD1	CASSLAGRTGSDYGYTF	TGCGCCAGCAGCTTGGCCGGCCGGACAGGGTCCGACTATGGCTACACCTTC
15	TRBV6-6	TRBJ1-5	-	-	CASTKANSGNQPQHF	TGTGCCAGCACTAAAGCCAACTCGGGCAATCAGCCCCAGCATTTT
15	TRBV15	TRBJ1-6	few	TRBD1	CATSTGQGNNSPLHF	TGTGCCACCAGCACCGGACAGGGCAATAATTCACCCCTCCACTTT
14	TRBV19	TRBJ1-2	-	TRBD1	CASSAVTGGHGYTF	TGTGCCAGTAGTGCCGTGACAGGGGGCCATGGCTACACCTTC
18	TRBV18	TRBJ2-7	once	TRBD2	CASSPLAGGPRGAYEQYF	TGTGCCAGCTCACCACTAGCGGGAGGGCCAAGGGGAGCCTACGAGCAGTACTTC
15	TRBV15	TRBJ2-3	-	TRBD1	CATSQGQESTDTQYF	TGTGCCACCAGCCAGGGACAGGAAAGCACAGATACGCAGTATTTT
12	TRBV3-1/TRBV3-2	TRBJ2-7	-	-	CASSQGGHEQYF	TGTGCCAGCAGCCAAGGGGGCCACGAGCAGTACTTC
16	TRBV3-1/TRBV3-2	TRBJ1-5	-	TRBD1	CASSPSRTGLNQPQHF	TGTGCCAGCAGCCCGAGCCGGACAGGGCTAAATCAGCCCCAGCATTTT
16	TRBV6-6	TRBJ1-6	-	TRBD1	CASSRTGQENNSPLHF	TGTGCCAGCAGTCGGACAGGCCAAGAAAATAATTCACCCCTCCACTTT
14	TRBV7-9	TRBJ2-5	-	-	CASSFGTHGETQYF	TGTGCCAGCAGCTTCGGGACACATGGAGAGACCCAGTACTTC
15	TRBV19	TRBJ2-1	-	TRBD1	CASSPPGQGSDEQFF	TGTGCCAGTAGTCCGCCGGGACAGGGATCCGATGAGCAGTTCTTC
16	TRBV5-1	TRBJ2-1	-	TRBD2	CASSLFGATSGTEQFF	TGCGCCAGCAGCCTGTTTGGGGCGACTAGCGGGACTGAGCAGTTCTTC